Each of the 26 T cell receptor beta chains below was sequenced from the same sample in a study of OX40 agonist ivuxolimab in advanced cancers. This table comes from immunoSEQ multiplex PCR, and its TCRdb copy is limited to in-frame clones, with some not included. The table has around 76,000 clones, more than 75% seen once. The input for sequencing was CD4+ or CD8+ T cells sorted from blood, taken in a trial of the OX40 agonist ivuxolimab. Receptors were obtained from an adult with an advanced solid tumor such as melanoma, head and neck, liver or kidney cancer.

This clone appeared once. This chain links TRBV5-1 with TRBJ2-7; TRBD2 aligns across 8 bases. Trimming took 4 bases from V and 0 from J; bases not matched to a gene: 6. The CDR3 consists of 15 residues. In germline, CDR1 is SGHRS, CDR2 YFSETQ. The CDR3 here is CASSIERGPSYEQYF. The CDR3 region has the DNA TGCGCCAGCAGCATCGAGCGGGGGCCCTCCTACGAGCAGTACTTC.

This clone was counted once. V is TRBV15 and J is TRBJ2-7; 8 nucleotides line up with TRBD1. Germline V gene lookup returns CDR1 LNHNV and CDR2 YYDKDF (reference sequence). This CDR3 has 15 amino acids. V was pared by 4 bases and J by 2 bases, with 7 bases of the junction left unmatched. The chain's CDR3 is CATSTRPGQAYEQYF. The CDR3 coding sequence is TGTGCCACCAGCACCCGTCCGGGACAGGCCTACGAGCAGTACTTC.

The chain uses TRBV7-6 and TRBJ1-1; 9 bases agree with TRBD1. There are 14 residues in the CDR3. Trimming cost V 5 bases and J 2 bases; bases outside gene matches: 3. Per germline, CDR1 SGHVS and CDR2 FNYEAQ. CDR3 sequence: CASSQTGGNTEAFF. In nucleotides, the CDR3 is TGTGCCAGCAGCCAGACAGGGGGTAACACTGAAGCTTTCTTT. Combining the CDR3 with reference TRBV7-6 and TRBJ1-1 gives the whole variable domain GAGVSQSPRYKVTKRGQDVALRCDPISGHVSLYWYRQALGQGPEFLTYFNYEAQQDKSGLPNDRFSAERPEGSISTLTIQRTEQRDSAMYRCASSQTGGNTEAFFGQGTRLTVV.

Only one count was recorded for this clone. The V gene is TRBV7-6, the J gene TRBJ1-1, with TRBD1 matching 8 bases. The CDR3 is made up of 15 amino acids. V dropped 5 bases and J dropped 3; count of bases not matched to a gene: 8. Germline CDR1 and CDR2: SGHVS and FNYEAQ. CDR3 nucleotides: TGTGCCAGCAGCCCCAGACAGGGGATAGACACTGAAGCTTTCTTT. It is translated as CASSPRQGIDTEAFF.

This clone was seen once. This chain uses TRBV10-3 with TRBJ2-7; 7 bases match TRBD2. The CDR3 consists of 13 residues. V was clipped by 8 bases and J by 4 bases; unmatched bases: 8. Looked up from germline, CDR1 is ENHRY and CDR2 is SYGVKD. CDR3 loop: CAIGSGLGYEQYF. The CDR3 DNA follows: TGTGCCATCGGTAGCGGGTTAGGGTACGAGCAGTACTTC.

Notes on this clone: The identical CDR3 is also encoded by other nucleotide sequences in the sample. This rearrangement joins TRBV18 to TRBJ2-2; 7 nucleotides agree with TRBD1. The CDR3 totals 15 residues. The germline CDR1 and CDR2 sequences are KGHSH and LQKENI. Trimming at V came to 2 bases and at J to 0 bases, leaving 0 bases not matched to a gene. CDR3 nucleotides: TGTGCCAGCTCACCAGGACAGGCGAACACCGGGGAGCTGTTTTTT. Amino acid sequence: CASSPGQANTGELFF.

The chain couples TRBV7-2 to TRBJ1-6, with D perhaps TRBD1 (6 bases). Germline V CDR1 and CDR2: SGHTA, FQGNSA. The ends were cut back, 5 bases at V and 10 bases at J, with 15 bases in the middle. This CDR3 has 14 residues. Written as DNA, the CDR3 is TGTGCCAGCAGCCTACGGGGGGCATGGTCACCCCTCCACTTT. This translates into CASSLRGAWSPLHF.

The CDR3 bases are TGTGCCAGCAGCTATACAGGGGAGCGGGAGACCCAGTACTTC. Translating it yields CASSYTGERETQYF. V and J are TRBV7-6 and TRBJ2-5; 7 positions match TRBD1. The CDR3 length is 14 residues. J was trimmed by 5 bases and V by 4 bases; bases with no gene match: 7. Germline loops: CDR1 SGHVS, CDR2 FNYEAQ.

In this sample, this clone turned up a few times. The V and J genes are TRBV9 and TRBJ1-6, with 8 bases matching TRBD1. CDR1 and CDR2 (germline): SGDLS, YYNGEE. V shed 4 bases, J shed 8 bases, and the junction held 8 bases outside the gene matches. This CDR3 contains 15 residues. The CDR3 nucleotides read TGTGCCAGCAGCCCAGGACAGGGAAAGGATTCACCCCTCCACTTT. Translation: CASSPGQGKDSPLHF.

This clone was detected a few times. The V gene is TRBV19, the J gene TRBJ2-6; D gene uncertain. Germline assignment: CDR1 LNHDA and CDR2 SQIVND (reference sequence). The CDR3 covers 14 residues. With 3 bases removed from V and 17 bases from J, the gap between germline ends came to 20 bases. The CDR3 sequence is CASSIESLLRPLTF. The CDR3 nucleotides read TGTGCCAGTAGTATCGAGAGCCTTCTTCGCCCGTTGACTTTC.

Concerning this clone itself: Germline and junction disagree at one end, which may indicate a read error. CDR3 in DNA: TGTGCCAGCAACATGGGGCTAGCTCAAGGGACCCAGTACTTC. It encodes CASNMGLAQGTQYF. V is TRBV2 and J is TRBJ2-5; D is possibly TRBD1 or TRBD2 (5 bases each). Per germline, CDR1 SNHLY and CDR2 FYNNEI. This CDR3 is 14 amino acids long.

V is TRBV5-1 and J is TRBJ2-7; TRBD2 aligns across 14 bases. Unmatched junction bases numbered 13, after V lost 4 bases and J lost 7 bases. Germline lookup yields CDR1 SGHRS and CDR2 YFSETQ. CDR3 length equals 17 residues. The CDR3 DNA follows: TGCGCCAGCAGCCCCGGACTAGCGGGAGGCTCTTTGGGTGAGCAGTACTTC. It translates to CASSPGLAGGSLGEQYF.

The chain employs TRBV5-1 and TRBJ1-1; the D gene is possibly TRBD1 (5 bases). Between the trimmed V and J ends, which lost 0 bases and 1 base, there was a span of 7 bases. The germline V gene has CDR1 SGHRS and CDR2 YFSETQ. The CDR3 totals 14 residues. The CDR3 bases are TGCGCCAGCAGCTTGGGCAGGGCGAACACTGAAGCTTTCTTT. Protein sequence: CASSLGRANTEAFF.

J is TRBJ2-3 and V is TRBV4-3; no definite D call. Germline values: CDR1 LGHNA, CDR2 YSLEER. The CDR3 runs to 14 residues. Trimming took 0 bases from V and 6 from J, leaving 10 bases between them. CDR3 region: CASSQDPNVDTQYF. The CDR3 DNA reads TGCGCCAGCAGCCAAGATCCCAATGTTGATACGCAGTATTTT.

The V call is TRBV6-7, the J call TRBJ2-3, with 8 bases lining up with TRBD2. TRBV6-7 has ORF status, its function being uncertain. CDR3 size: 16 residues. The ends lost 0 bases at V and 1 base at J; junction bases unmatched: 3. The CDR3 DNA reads TGTGCCAGCAGTTACTCTTTAGCGGGGCGCACAGATACGCAGTATTTT. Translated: CASSYSLAGRTDTQYF.

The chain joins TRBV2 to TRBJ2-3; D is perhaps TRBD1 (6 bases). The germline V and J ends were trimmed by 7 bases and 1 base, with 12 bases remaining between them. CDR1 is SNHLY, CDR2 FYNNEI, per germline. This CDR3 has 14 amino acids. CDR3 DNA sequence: TGTGCCAGCAACCCAGGGGCCGGCACAGATACGCAGTATTTT. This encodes CASNPGAGTDTQYF.

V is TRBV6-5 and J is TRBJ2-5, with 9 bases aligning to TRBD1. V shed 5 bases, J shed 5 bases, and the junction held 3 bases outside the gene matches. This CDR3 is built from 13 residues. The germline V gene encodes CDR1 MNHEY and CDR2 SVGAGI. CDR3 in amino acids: CASSLGQGETQYF. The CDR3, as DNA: TGTGCCAGCAGTCTCGGACAGGGGGAGACCCAGTACTTC.

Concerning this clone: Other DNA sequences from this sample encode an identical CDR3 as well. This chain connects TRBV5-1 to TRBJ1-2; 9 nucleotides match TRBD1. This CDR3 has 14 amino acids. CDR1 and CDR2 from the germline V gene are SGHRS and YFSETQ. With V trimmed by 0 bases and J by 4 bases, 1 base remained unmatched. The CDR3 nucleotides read TGCGCCAGCAGCTTGGGACAGGGGGTCTATGGCTACACCTTC. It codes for CASSLGQGVYGYTF. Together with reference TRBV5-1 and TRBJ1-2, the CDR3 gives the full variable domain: KAGVTQTPRYLIKTRGQQVTLSCSPISGHRSVSWYQQTPGQGLQFLFEYFSETQRNKGNFPGRFSGRQFSNSRSEMNVSTLELGDSALYLCASSLGQGVYGYTFGSGTRLTVV.

CDR3 loop: CASSGRMNTEAFF. The CDR3 nucleotides are TGTGCCAGCAGTGGACGGATGAACACTGAAGCTTTCTTT. The chain carries TRBV6-1 and TRBJ1-1; D not certain. This CDR3 has 13 residues. Germline V gives CDR1 MNHNS, CDR2 SASEGT. V was cut by 4 bases and J by 0 bases, with 6 bases left in between.

CDR3 in amino acids: CASSDEGAWRGYTF. CDR3 coding DNA: TGTGCCAGCAGCGACGAGGGGGCTTGGAGGGGCTACACCTTC. V and J are TRBV7-2 and TRBJ1-2, with TRBD1 matching 7 bases. The CDR3 spans 14 residues. From germline, CDR1 is SGHTA and CDR2 FQGNSA. The J segment lost 8 bases and the V segment lost 5 bases, leaving 11 bases of the junction unmatched. The full variable domain, in which reference TRBV7-2 and TRBJ1-2 provide the parts outside the CDR3, is GAGVSQSPSNKVTEKGKDVELRCDPISGHTALYWYRQSLGQGLEFLIYFQGNSAPDKSGLPSDRFSAERTGGSVSTLTIQRTQQEDSAVYLCASSDEGAWRGYTFGSGTRLTVV.

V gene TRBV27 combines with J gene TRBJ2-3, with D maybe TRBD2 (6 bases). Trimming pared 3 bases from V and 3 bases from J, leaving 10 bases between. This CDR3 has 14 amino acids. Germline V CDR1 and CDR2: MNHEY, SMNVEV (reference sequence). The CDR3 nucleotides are TGTGCCAGCAGTTTTGGGGACTTTACAGATACGCAGTATTTT. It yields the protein CASSFGDFTDTQYF.

CDR3 amino acids: CASSPDLTGATEAFF. As DNA, the CDR3 is TGTGCCAGCTCACCCGACTTGACAGGGGCAACTGAAGCTTTCTTT. The genes are TRBV18 and TRBJ1-1; 8 bases line up with TRBD1. The CDR3 spans 15 residues. J lost 5 bases, V lost 3 bases, and 8 bases had no gene match. The germline V gene has CDR1 KGHSH and CDR2 LQKENI.

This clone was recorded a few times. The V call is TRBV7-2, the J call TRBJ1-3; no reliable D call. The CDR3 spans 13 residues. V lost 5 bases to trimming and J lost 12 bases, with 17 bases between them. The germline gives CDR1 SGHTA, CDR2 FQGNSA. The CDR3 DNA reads TGTGCCAGCAGCCCCCTGAAATGGTCAGGCATATATTTT. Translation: CASSPLKWSGIYF.

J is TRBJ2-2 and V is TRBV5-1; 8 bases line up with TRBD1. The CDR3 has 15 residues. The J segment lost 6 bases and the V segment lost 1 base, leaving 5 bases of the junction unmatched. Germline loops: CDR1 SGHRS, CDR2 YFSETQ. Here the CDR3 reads CASSLRDRGSGELFF. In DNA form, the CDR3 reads TGCGCCAGCAGCTTGAGAGACAGGGGATCCGGGGAGCTGTTTTTT.

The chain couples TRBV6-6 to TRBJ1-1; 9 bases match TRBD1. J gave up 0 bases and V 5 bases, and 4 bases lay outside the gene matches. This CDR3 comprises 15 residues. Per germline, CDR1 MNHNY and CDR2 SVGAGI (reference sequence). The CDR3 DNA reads TGTGCCAGCAGTGGGACAGGGAGGATGAACACTGAAGCTTTCTTT. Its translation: CASSGTGRMNTEAFF.

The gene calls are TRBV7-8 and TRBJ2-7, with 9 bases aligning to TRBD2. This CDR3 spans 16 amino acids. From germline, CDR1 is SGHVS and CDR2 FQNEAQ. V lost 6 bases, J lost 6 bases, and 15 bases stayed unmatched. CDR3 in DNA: TGTGCCAGCAGTCTCGATCGACTAGCGGCATTGGGCGAGCAGTACTTC. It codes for CASSLDRLAALGEQYF.